These T cell receptor beta chains were read from a single sample in a study of cytomegalovirus exposure and HLA in healthy donors. Profiled with immunoSEQ multiplex PCR; TCRdb holds only in-frame clones, not every one. This sample has around 130,000 clones, with 65% to 85% found just once. Material for sequencing was PBMCs. These TCRs come from a man over 45 in good health and CMV-seronegative. The CDR3 runs from the conserved cysteine through the conserved F or W. Each record gives: J gene, clone size, D gene, V gene, CDR3 DNA, CDR3 protein. D genes are given only for firm matches. Clone size appears in some rows only: once, few, many, or a class for an expanded clone.

TRBJ2-5	.	.	TRBV10-2	TGCGCCAGCAGTGACGGATCTTTCTTTAGCAGGAGGGGAAAAGAGACCCAGTACTTC	CASSDGSFFSRRGKETQYF
TRBJ2-7	.	.	TRBV2	TGTGCCAGCATCAAGGACGGGAGTTCTCCCTACGAGCAGTACTTC	CASIKDGSSPYEQYF
TRBJ1-2	.	TRBD1	TRBV28	TGTGCCAGCAGTTGGACAGGGGGTAACTATGGCTACACCTTC	CASSWTGGNYGYTF
TRBJ1-5	.	.	TRBV28	TGTGCCAGCAGCTTCGACAGCCTGGGTCAGCCCCAGCATTTT	CASSFDSLGQPQHF
TRBJ2-7	.	TRBD2	TRBV18	TGTGCCAGCTCACAGAGGACTAGCGGAGCCTACGAGCAGTACTTC	CASSQRTSGAYEQYF
TRBJ2-3	.	TRBD2	TRBV25-1	TGTGCCAGCGCCGGGACTAGCGTGACAGATACGCAGTATTTT	CASAGTSVTDTQYF
TRBJ2-7	.	TRBD1	TRBV18	TGTGCCAGCTCACCACTTTCCGGACAGGGGGCTCTCGAGCAGTACTTC	CASSPLSGQGALEQYF
TRBJ2-5	once	.	TRBV5-1	TGCGCCAGCAGCTTAGGGAGGGGGGAGACCCAGTACTTC	CASSLGRGETQYF
TRBJ1-6	.	.	TRBV6-5	TGTGCCAGCAGTTACTCGAGGCAAGGTTCACCCCTCCACTTT	CASSYSRQGSPLHF
TRBJ2-5	.	.	TRBV6-6	TGTGCCAGCAGTCAACGGACAGCTCAAGAGACCCAGTACTTC	CASSQRTAQETQYF
TRBJ1-5	few	TRBD1	TRBV28	TGTGCCAGCAGTTTATATTGGGGGACAGGGGGCTTTAGTCGCAATCAGCCCCAGCATTTT	CASSLYWGTGGFSRNQPQHF
TRBJ1-5	.	.	TRBV6-1	TGTGCCAGCAGTGAAGGGGCAGGAACTCAGCCCCAGCATTTT	CASSEGAGTQPQHF
TRBJ1-1	.	.	TRBV19	TGTGCCAGTAGTATAAGGGGACCGGACAGCAAGAACACTGAAGCTTTCTTT	CASSIRGPDSKNTEAFF
TRBJ1-1	once	.	TRBV6-1	TGTGCCAGCAGTGTAGAGAGGAACACTGAAGCTTTCTTT	CASSVERNTEAFF